Each of the 30 T cell receptor beta chains below was sequenced from the same sample in a study of Ad26.COV2.S vaccination and SARS-CoV-2 variants. Treatment noted: roughly 18 received Ad26.COV2.S at low or high dose, single or two shots; 5 received placebo; per-sample allocation not given. Collection of the samples took place on day 63 after the first injection of vaccine or placebo. The data were produced by immunoSEQ multiplex PCR, yet TCRdb's version contains in-frame clones alone and is incomplete. The sample yields around 300,000 clones, roughly 88% seen once. The sequences come from peripheral blood, collected in a trial of Ad26.COV2.S vaccine versus placebo. Receptors were obtained from a person between 18 and 60 years old who received the Ad26.COV2.S COVID-19 vaccine or a placebo.

The J gene is TRBJ2-1, the V gene TRBV6-5, with TRBD2 matching over 7 bases. With V trimmed by 6 bases and J by 10 bases, 6 bases remained unmatched. Germline V gene lookup returns CDR1 MNHEY and CDR2 SVGAGI. The CDR3 is 12 residues long. This chain's CDR3 is CASSAGVTEQFF. CDR3 nucleotides: TGTGCCAGCAGCGCGGGGGTGACCGAGCAGTTCTTC.

This clone was recorded only once. In DNA, the CDR3 is TGTGCCAGCAGCGTAGCAAGCGGTACCTACAATGAGCAGTTCTTC. Translation gives CASSVASGTYNEQFF. V and J are TRBV9 and TRBJ2-1; a weak D match, TRBD2 (5 bases). Germline-derived CDR1 and CDR2 are SGDLS and YYNGEE. Trimming cost V 0 bases and J 2 bases, with 9 bases left between them. This CDR3 is 15 amino acids long.

The J gene is TRBJ1-1, the V gene TRBV29-1; D remains ambiguous. The V end was cut by 3 bases, the J end by 1 base, with 9 bases between. Germline V lookup: CDR1 SQVTM, CDR2 ANQGSEA. The CDR3 covers 13 residues. The CDR3 here is CSVEGRANTEAFF. In DNA form, the CDR3 reads TGCAGCGTTGAGGGTAGGGCGAACACTGAAGCTTTCTTT.

Details on this clone: This sample includes further DNA sequences coding for the same CDR3. The V call is TRBV7-2, the J call TRBJ1-2; D not certain. Germline V lookup: CDR1 SGHTA, CDR2 FQGNSA. The CDR3 sequence is 14 residues long. V lost 0 bases and J lost 0, with 5 bases in between. The CDR3 reads CASSLAGTNYGYTF. CDR3 nucleotide sequence: TGTGCCAGCAGCTTAGCAGGGACTAACTATGGCTACACCTTC.

The chain has TRBV3-1 (or the pseudogene TRBV3-2) and TRBJ1-2; D might be TRBD1 (6 bases). Trimming removed 2 bases from V and 4 bases from J, with 17 bases in between. Germline CDR1 and CDR2: LGHDT and YNNKEL (reference sequence). The CDR3 extends over 16 amino acids. In nucleotides, the CDR3 is TGTGCCAGCAGCCAAAAAGGGTCCACAGGGTTCTATGGCTACACCTTC. It encodes CASSQKGSTGFYGYTF.

V and J are TRBV7-9 and TRBJ1-2; weak D call: TRBD1 (5 bases). The V end was cut by 4 bases, the J end by 0 bases, with 12 bases between. The CDR3 consists of 15 residues. Germline values: CDR1 SEHNR, CDR2 FQNEAQ (reference sequence). CDR3 sequence reads: CASSSGYRTNYGYTF. CDR3 sequence (DNA): TGTGCCAGCAGCTCGGGCTACAGGACTAACTATGGCTACACCTTC.

This clone showed up just a few times. The chain recombines TRBV7-9 with TRBJ2-7, with D hard to call. From germline, CDR1 is SEHNR and CDR2 FQNEAQ (reference sequence). The CDR3 contains 14 residues. V was shortened by 6 bases and J by 2 bases, with 14 bases between the two germline ends. CDR3 amino acids: CASSLALSPYEQYF. The CDR3 DNA reads as TGTGCCAGCAGTCTTGCACTCTCTCCCTACGAGCAGTACTTC. Complete variable domain (other parts from reference TRBV7-9 and TRBJ2-7): DTGVSQNPRHKITKRGQNVTFRCDPISEHNRLYWYRQTLGQGPEFLTYFQNEAQLEKSRLLSDRFSAERPKGSFSTLEIQRTEQGDSAMYLCASSLALSPYEQYFGPGTRLTVT.

The chain links TRBV18 to TRBJ1-2; tentatively, D is TRBD1 (6 bases). The CDR3 spans 14 residues. Germline V gives CDR1 KGHSH, CDR2 LQKENI. Trimming shortened V by 2 bases and J by 5 bases, and 12 bases separated the two germline ends. The chain's CDR3 is CASSPSTGDYGYTF. CDR3 nucleotide sequence: TGTGCCAGCTCACCATCGACAGGAGATTATGGCTACACCTTC.

The V gene is TRBV5-1, the J gene TRBJ2-5, with TRBD2 matching 9 bases. In germline, CDR1 is SGHRS, CDR2 YFSETQ. The CDR3 spans 15 residues. Trimming cost V 1 base and J 2 bases; bases outside gene matches: 3. The CDR3 reads CASSLLAGTQETQYF. The CDR3 DNA reads as TGCGCCAGCAGCTTGCTAGCGGGAACGCAAGAGACCCAGTACTTC.

This chain connects TRBV11-1 to TRBJ1-1; D not resolved. V dropped 4 bases and J dropped 1 base, with 16 bases sitting between them. This CDR3 contains 16 residues. Germline V gene sequence: CDR1 SGHAT, CDR2 FQDESV (reference sequence). The CDR3 coding sequence is TGTGCCAGCAGCTCCACGGCCTGGAGGGCGAACACTGAAGCTTTCTTT. This encodes CASSSTAWRANTEAFF. The full variable domain, with the rest looked up from reference TRBV11-1 and TRBJ1-1, is EAEVAQSPRYKITEKSQAVAFWCDPISGHATLYWYRQILGQGPELLVQFQDESVVDDSQLPKDRFSAERLKGVDSTLKIQPAELGDSAMYLCASSSTAWRANTEAFFGQGTRLTVV.

The chain employs TRBV18 and TRBJ1-1; D ambiguous. The V and J ends lost 4 bases and 1 base respectively, with 7 bases between them. CDR3 size: 13 residues. CDR1 KGHSH and CDR2 LQKENI come from the germline V gene. DNA of the CDR3: TGTGCCAGCTCACAGGAGGGGAACACTGAAGCTTTCTTT. It is translated as CASSQEGNTEAFF.

The J gene is TRBJ1-2, the V gene TRBV27; D perhaps matches TRBD1 (6 bases). The CDR3 loop spans 17 amino acids. The germline V gene has CDR1 MNHEY and CDR2 SMNVEV (reference sequence). V was clipped by 4 bases and J by 8 bases, with 26 bases between them. In DNA form, the CDR3 reads TGTGCCAGCAGTTCTCACCTACTTACGGACAGACTTGGGGGCTACACCTTC. Translated, it gives CASSSHLLTDRLGGYTF.

In this sample, this clone turned up once. The chain links TRBV13 to TRBJ1-2; 7 bases map to TRBD1. V shed 5 bases, J shed 0 bases, and the junction held 6 bases outside the gene matches. This CDR3 comprises 15 residues. The germline gives CDR1 PRHDT, CDR2 FYEKMQ (reference sequence). The DNA for the CDR3 is TGTGCCAGCAGCCCCCACAGGGGTTCTAACTATGGCTACACCTTC. It translates to CASSPHRGSNYGYTF.

This sequence joins TRBV18 and TRBJ1-6, with D possibly TRBD1 on 5 matching bases. CDR1 and CDR2 from the germline V gene are KGHSH and LQKENI. Trimming shortened V by 5 bases and J by 10 bases, and 15 bases separated the two germline ends. The CDR3 length is 14 residues. CDR3 DNA sequence: TGTGCCAGCTCAGAGTCCCAGGGAAACTCACCCCTCCACTTT. Protein product: CASSESQGNSPLHF.

The gene calls are TRBV9 and TRBJ2-7; a weak D match, TRBD2 (6 bases). The CDR3 length is 13 residues. V was pared by 1 base and J by 4 bases, with 9 bases between. Germline values: CDR1 SGDLS, CDR2 YYNGEE. CDR3 DNA sequence: TGTGCCAGCAGCGTATTGGGGGGATACGAGCAGTACTTC. As protein: CASSVLGGYEQYF.

The count of this clone is one. This chain uses TRBV9 with TRBJ1-2; D unresolved. Trimming removed 0 bases from V and 5 bases from J, with 8 bases in between. CDR1 is SGDLS and CDR2 is YYNGEE in the germline V gene. The CDR3 consists of 13 residues. CDR3 protein: CASSVGQDYGYTF. CDR3 sequence (DNA): TGTGCCAGCAGCGTAGGCCAGGATTATGGCTACACCTTC.

There are many counts of this clone. V gene TRBV6-4 combines with J gene TRBJ2-3; 7 bases line up with TRBD2. Germline CDR1 is MRHNA and CDR2 is SNTAGT. Losses at the gene ends were 2 bases for V and 1 base for J; bases not matched to a gene: 0. The CDR3 sequence is 14 residues long. CDR3 coding DNA: TGTGCCAGCAGTGACGGGGGGGGCACAGATACGCAGTATTTT. As protein: CASSDGGGTDTQYF.

This clone showed up many times. This rearrangement joins TRBV30 to TRBJ1-1, with 8 bases identical to TRBD1. The CDR3 totals 14 residues. Germline CDR1 and CDR2: GTSNPN and SVGIG (reference sequence). J was trimmed by 1 base and V by 6 bases; bases with no gene match: 7. The CDR3 DNA reads TGTGCCTGTTCTACCGGGACAGGGAACACTGAAGCTTTCTTT. This sequence encodes CACSTGTGNTEAFF.

The chain employs TRBV15 and TRBJ1-2, with D tentatively TRBD1 (5 bases). Deletions cut 2 bases from V and 14 bases from J, with 21 bases between. Germline CDR1 is LNHNV and CDR2 is YYDKDF (reference sequence). This CDR3 is built from 14 residues. The CDR3 DNA follows: TGTGCCACCAGCAGACCCTCCGGGACGTTGGAGCAGACCTTC. Its protein product is CATSRPSGTLEQTF.

The chain combines TRBV7-9 with TRBJ1-2; D possibly corresponds to TRBD1 (5 bases). CDR1 and CDR2 from the germline V gene are SEHNR and FQNEAQ (reference sequence). The CDR3 contains 15 residues. V shed 1 base and J shed 7 bases, with 16 bases lying between them. The DNA for the CDR3 is TGTGCCAGCAGCTTAGTACCCGACAGCCCGAGTGGCTACACCTTC. Translated, it gives CASSLVPDSPSGYTF.

The V call is TRBV25-1, the J call TRBJ2-3; 7 bases line up with TRBD2. Germline values: CDR1 MGHDK, CDR2 SYGVNS. The length of the CDR3 is 15 residues. V shed 5 bases and J 0 bases; nucleotides not matched to a gene: 5. For the CDR3, the DNA is TGTGCCAGCAGTCCCCTGGGAGGGAGCACAGATACGCAGTATTTT. Translating it yields CASSPLGGSTDTQYF.

This clone was observed once. V and J are TRBV27 and TRBJ2-1, with D uncertain. The V end lost 4 bases, the J end lost 3 bases, and 16 bases lay between the germline ends. Germline V gene lookup returns CDR1 MNHEY and CDR2 SMNVEV (reference sequence). The CDR3 has 16 amino acids. CDR3 sequence (DNA): TGTGCCAGCAGTTATATTAAAGTCCCGGGCTACAATGAGCAGTTCTTC. Its translation: CASSYIKVPGYNEQFF.

The chain combines TRBV5-5 with TRBJ1-4; D may be TRBD1 (5 bases). The CDR3 has 15 amino acids. V was shortened by 1 base and J by 0 bases, with 7 bases between the two germline ends. CDR1 is SGHKS, CDR2 YYEKEE, per germline (reference sequence). CDR3 coding DNA: TGTGCCAGCAGCTTGTGGGGGGCAACTAATGAAAAACTGTTTTTT. It translates to CASSLWGATNEKLFF. The whole variable domain, remainder taken from reference TRBV5-5 and TRBJ1-4, is DAGVTQSPTHLIKTRGQQVTLRCSPISGHKSVSWYQQVLGQGPQFIFQYYEKEERGRGNFPDRFSARQFPNYSSELNVNALLLGDSALYLCASSLWGATNEKLFFGSGTQLSVL.

This chain connects TRBV11-2 to TRBJ2-5; no clear D. V lost 5 bases and J 1 base, leaving 17 bases between the germline ends. Germline lookup yields CDR1 SGHAT and CDR2 FQNNGV. The CDR3 contains 16 residues. CDR3 in DNA: TGTGCCAGCAGCAATAGACTCTCCACGGGCCAAGAGACCCAGTACTTC. Its protein is CASSNRLSTGQETQYF.

The chain carries TRBV4-1 and TRBJ2-3; 7 bases are shared with TRBD1. J was trimmed by 1 base and V by 8 bases; bases with no gene match: 9. The CDR3 is made up of 15 amino acids. Germline CDR1 is MGHRA and CDR2 is YSYEKL. The CDR3 nucleotides read TGCGCCAGCTCCCTGACCGGGACAGGCACAGATACGCAGTATTTT. Protein: CASSLTGTGTDTQYF.

J is TRBJ1-2 and V is TRBV6-5; D remains ambiguous. Germline loops: CDR1 MNHEY, CDR2 SVGAGI. V was trimmed by 2 bases and J by 2 bases, leaving 6 bases between them. CDR3 length: 13 amino acids. The CDR3 spells CASSYDINYGYTF. CDR3 DNA: TGTGCCAGCAGTTACGACATCAACTATGGCTACACCTTC.

This clone showed up just a few times. The rearrangement links TRBV2 to TRBJ1-5; D is undetermined. From germline, CDR1 is SNHLY and CDR2 FYNNEI. V lost 6 bases, J lost 6 bases, and 12 bases lay in between. The CDR3 totals 13 residues. The CDR3 loop is CASRVDVGQPQHF. CDR3 DNA: TGTGCCAGCAGGGTGGACGTCGGTCAGCCCCAGCATTTT.

The chain employs TRBV18 and TRBJ1-1; D call uncertain. The CDR3 is made up of 15 amino acids. From germline, CDR1 is KGHSH and CDR2 LQKENI. Trimming cost V 2 bases and J 1 base, with 11 bases left between them. CDR3 in DNA: TGTGCCAGCTCACCAGGGTCGGGGAGGAACACTGAAGCTTTCTTT. It is translated as CASSPGSGRNTEAFF. Together with reference TRBV18 and TRBJ1-1, the CDR3 gives the full variable domain: NAGVMQNPRHLVRRRGQEARLRCSPMKGHSHVYWYRQLPEEGLKFMVYLQKENIIDESGMPKERFSAEFPKEGPSILRIQQVVRGDSAAYFCASSPGSGRNTEAFFGQGTRLTVV.

This clone turned up a few times. This chain links TRBV14 with TRBJ1-6; no reliable D call. Per germline, CDR1 SGHDN and CDR2 FVKESK. Trimming left V 0 bases short and J 4 bases short, with 7 bases between. The CDR3 loop spans 15 amino acids. The CDR3 sequence: CASSQDRWYNSPLHF. The CDR3 DNA is TGTGCCAGCAGCCAAGACAGGTGGTATAATTCACCCCTCCACTTT.

CDR3 loop: CASSPRTGNSPLHF. The CDR3 bases are TGTGCCAGCAGCCCTCGGACGGGAAATTCACCCCTCCACTTT. The V call is TRBV9, the J call TRBJ1-6, with unresolved D. The CDR3 covers 14 residues. Germline V gives CDR1 SGDLS, CDR2 YYNGEE. The V gene lost 4 bases and the J gene lost 7 bases, with 12 bases spanning the gap.